The 31 T cell receptor beta chains reported below all come from one sample, sequenced in a study of blood T cell repertoires in COVID-19. The method was immunoSEQ multiplex PCR; TCRdb's version includes in-frame clones alone and lacks a portion of them. Among some 80,000 clones listed, around 84% were seen once. The sequenced sample was peripheral blood. The receptors shown here come from a woman aged 80 or over in a cohort sampled during active or convalescent COVID-19.

DNA for the CDR3: TGTGCCAGCAGTTCCAGGGATCGCTATGGCTACACCTTC. Translated: CASSSRDRYGYTF. The chain is built from TRBV28 and TRBJ1-2; the D gene is possibly TRBD1 (5 bases). CDR1 is MDHEN, CDR2 SYDVKM, per germline. V lost 4 bases, J lost 4 bases, and 10 bases lay in between. This CDR3 is 13 amino acids long.

This clone was counted once. The chain joins TRBV30 to TRBJ1-5; D is ambiguous. Germline CDR1 reads GTSNPN; CDR2 reads SVGIG (reference sequence). Trimming left V 0 bases short and J 4 bases short, with 7 bases between. The CDR3 consists of 13 residues. In nucleotides, the CDR3 is TGTGCCTGGAGTGTAAGGGAGAATCAGCCCCAGCATTTT. It specifies CAWSVRENQPQHF.

The rearrangement uses TRBV5-1 and TRBJ1-1; D not certain. V was cut by 2 bases and J by 8 bases, with 13 bases left in between. CDR3 length equals 13 residues. Germline loops: CDR1 SGHRS, CDR2 YFSETQ. The CDR3 sequence is CASSLDWAREAFF. In DNA form, the CDR3 reads TGCGCCAGCAGCTTAGATTGGGCCCGAGAAGCTTTCTTT.

This chain links TRBV11-3 with TRBJ2-1; D is ambiguous. The CDR3 runs to 13 residues. Germline-derived CDR1 and CDR2 are SGHNT and YENEEA. V lost 2 bases to trimming and J lost 9 bases, with 11 bases between them. In nucleotides, the CDR3 is TGTGCCAGCAGCTTAATAATCAGTGTTGAGCAGTTCTTC. Residues: CASSLIISVEQFF.

The sample holds a few counts of this clone. The chain couples TRBV2 to TRBJ1-6, with 10 bases identical to TRBD1. Losses at the gene ends were 5 bases for V and 9 bases for J; bases not matched to a gene: 4. Germline V gene data show CDR1 as SNHLY and CDR2 as FYNNEI. This CDR3 has 14 amino acids. The CDR3 DNA reads TGTGCCAGCAGTAAGACAGGGGGCATTTCACCCCTCCACTTT. It yields the protein CASSKTGGISPLHF.

The chain links TRBV19 to TRBJ1-5; 9 bases line up with TRBD1. Germline CDR1 is LNHDA and CDR2 is SQIVND (reference sequence). Trimming took 6 bases from V and 0 from J; bases not matched to a gene: 3. CDR3 size: 15 residues. CDR3 protein: CASRSQGASNQPQHF. CDR3 DNA: TGTGCCAGTAGATCACAGGGGGCTAGCAATCAGCCCCAGCATTTT.

The chain recombines TRBV27 with TRBJ2-1; 11 nucleotides agree with TRBD2. The germline gives CDR1 MNHEY, CDR2 SMNVEV (reference sequence). V was clipped by 5 bases and J by 4 bases; unmatched bases: 4. CDR3 size: 15 residues. CDR3 region: CASSPTSGAYNEQFF. The CDR3 DNA reads as TGTGCCAGCAGTCCGACTAGCGGGGCTTACAATGAGCAGTTCTTC.

The chain has TRBV11-1 and TRBJ2-7; D is undetermined. The V gene lost 2 bases and the J gene lost 3 bases, with 14 bases spanning the gap. The CDR3 contains 15 residues. CDR1 and CDR2 (germline): SGHAT, FQDESV (reference sequence). This chain's CDR3 is CASSLSQALYYEQYF. The DNA of the CDR3 is TGTGCCAGCAGCTTATCCCAGGCTTTATACTACGAGCAGTACTTC.

This sequence joins TRBV29-1 and TRBJ2-6; possibly TRBD1 for D (6 bases). The CDR3 runs to 16 residues. V was clipped by 4 bases and J by 1 base, with 14 bases between them. Germline V gene sequence: CDR1 SQVTM, CDR2 ANQGSEA. The CDR3 region is CSVVKQGTSGANVLTF. For the CDR3, the DNA is TGCAGCGTTGTTAAACAGGGAACTTCTGGGGCCAACGTCCTGACTTTC.

The V and J genes are TRBV11-3 and TRBJ2-5, with 7 bases lining up with TRBD2. The CDR3 loop spans 17 amino acids. V shed 4 bases, J shed 5 bases, and the junction held 16 bases outside the gene matches. The germline gives CDR1 SGHNT, CDR2 YENEEA. The CDR3 coding sequence is TGTGCCAGCAGCTCCTACGTCGAAGCGGGGCCTCTGGAGACCCAGTACTTC. Encoded protein: CASSSYVEAGPLETQYF.

The V gene is TRBV12-3 or TRBV12-4, the J gene TRBJ2-3; D not certain. CDR3 length equals 13 residues. V lost 1 base, J lost 2 bases, and 4 bases lay in between. CDR3 sequence: CASSLDYTDTQYF. CDR3 nucleotides: TGTGCCAGCAGTTTAGACTACACAGATACGCAGTATTTT.

This chain uses TRBV2 with TRBJ2-3; 12 bases line up with TRBD2. V shed 0 bases and J 3 bases; nucleotides not matched to a gene: 4. Per the germline V gene, CDR1 is SNHLY and CDR2 is FYNNEI. This CDR3 has 17 residues. In nucleotides, the CDR3 is TGTGCCAGCAGTGAAGCGAAGACTAGCGGGAGTACAGATACGCAGTATTTT. Translated: CASSEAKTSGSTDTQYF.

The chain couples TRBV5-1 to TRBJ2-1; no clear D gene. The V end lost 4 bases, the J end lost 6 bases, and 8 bases lay between the germline ends. This CDR3 is 12 amino acids long. Germline V gene lookup returns CDR1 SGHRS and CDR2 YFSETQ. CDR3 bases: TGCGCCAGCAGCCGGGTCGCCAATGAGCAGTTCTTC. It is translated as CASSRVANEQFF.

This clone was observed a single time. This chain uses TRBV7-3 with TRBJ1-6, with TRBD1 matching 10 bases. V was clipped by 3 bases and J by 9 bases; unmatched bases: 2. The V gene's germline CDR1 is SGHTA and CDR2 FQGTGA. The CDR3 covers 14 residues. For the CDR3, the DNA is TGTGCCAGCAGCTTGGGACAGGGGAGTTCACCCCTCCACTTT. Translated: CASSLGQGSSPLHF.

The chain uses TRBV24-1 and TRBJ1-5, with 11 bases that match TRBD1. Germline V gene sequence: CDR1 KGHDR, CDR2 SFDVKD. V gave up 2 bases and J gave up 6 bases; unmatched junction bases: 5. This CDR3 has 16 amino acids. The CDR3 here is CATSDSRTGGFQPQHF. DNA of the CDR3: TGTGCCACCAGTGATTCAAGGACAGGGGGCTTTCAGCCCCAGCATTTT.

This clone was observed a handful of times. V and J are TRBV5-6 and TRBJ2-6, with a tentative D call TRBD1 (5 bases). CDR1 is SGHDT, CDR2 YYEEEE, per germline. V was shortened by 3 bases and J by 3 bases, with 19 bases between the two germline ends. CDR3 length: 18 residues. The CDR3 sequence is CASSSSGYPLDGANVLTF. The CDR3 nucleotides are TGTGCCAGCAGCTCCTCAGGGTATCCGCTTGATGGGGCCAACGTCCTGACTTTC. Using reference TRBV5-6 and TRBJ2-6 for the parts outside the CDR3, the full variable domain is DAGVTQSPTHLIKTRGQQVTLRCSPKSGHDTVSWYQQALGQGPQFIFQYYEEEERQRGNFPDRFSGHQFPNYSSELNVNALLLGDSALYLCASSSSGYPLDGANVLTFGAGSRLTVL.

The CDR3 loop is CASSESRERQETQYF. CDR3 DNA: TGCGCCAGCAGTGAGTCGAGAGAGCGCCAGGAGACCCAGTACTTC. The chain recombines TRBV10-2 with TRBJ2-5; D not certain. V was trimmed by 0 bases and J by 5 bases, leaving 13 bases between them. CDR1 is WSHSY, CDR2 SAAADI, per germline. The CDR3 runs to 15 residues.

The chain combines TRBV5-1 with TRBJ2-4, with D possibly TRBD1 on 6 matching bases. The CDR3 totals 16 residues. Germline lookup yields CDR1 SGHRS and CDR2 YFSETQ. V gave up 0 bases and J gave up 8 bases, with 18 bases separating them. This CDR3 is CASSLAKTGMGDIQYF. CDR3 DNA sequence: TGCGCCAGCAGCTTGGCCAAAACAGGGATGGGTGACATTCAGTACTTC.

The chain is built from TRBV3-1 (or the pseudogene TRBV3-2) and TRBJ1-2; TRBD1 might be the D (5 bases). Trimming left V 6 bases short and J 4 bases short, with 18 bases between. Germline lookup yields CDR1 LGHDT and CDR2 YNNKEL (reference sequence). The CDR3 extends over 15 amino acids. CDR3 in amino acids: CASSPGGWGVYGYTF. DNA of the CDR3: TGTGCCAGCAGTCCCGGCGGGTGGGGGGTCTATGGCTACACCTTC.

V gene TRBV1 combines with J gene TRBJ2-3; the tabulated D call, TRBD2, remains unverified against the DNA. TRBV1 is described as a pseudogene. The CDR3 loop spans 18 amino acids. CDR3 in amino acids: CTSSKSWREGRGTDTQYF. CDR3 bases: TGCACCAGCAGCAAAAGTTGGCGGGAGGGCCGAGGAACAGATACGCAGTATTTT.

The chain couples TRBV10-3 to TRBJ2-3; tentatively, D is TRBD1 (5 bases). With 3 bases removed from V and 0 bases from J, the gap between germline ends came to 10 bases. Germline CDR1 and CDR2: ENHRY and SYGVKD. The CDR3 runs 15 residues. CDR3 sequence: CAISDRVGSTDTQYF. In DNA, the CDR3 is TGTGCCATCAGTGACAGGGTCGGGAGCACAGATACGCAGTATTTT.

The rearrangement links TRBV3-1 (or the pseudogene TRBV3-2) to TRBJ2-1, with D maybe TRBD2 (6 bases). Germline-derived CDR1 and CDR2 are LGHDT and YNNKEL (reference sequence). Trimming removed 5 bases at V and 15 bases at J, with 17 bases between. This CDR3 is built from 12 residues. CDR3 sequence (DNA): TGTGCCAGCAGCGGAGGGGCTAGAGTCCTGTTCTTC. This gives the protein CASSGGARVLFF.

V gene TRBV7-9 combines with J gene TRBJ2-7, with D possibly matching TRBD2 (5 bases). Per germline, CDR1 SEHNR and CDR2 FQNEAQ (reference sequence). V lost 1 base and J 1 base, leaving 11 bases between the germline ends. This CDR3 region has 15 residues. The CDR3 loop reads CASSLGGIGSYEQYV. Written as DNA, the CDR3 is TGTGCCAGCAGCTTAGGAGGGATTGGGTCCTACGAGCAGTACGTC.

The rearrangement joins TRBV19 to TRBJ1-3; D is unclear. Germline V gene data show CDR1 as LNHDA and CDR2 as SQIVND (reference sequence). CDR3 size: 15 residues. Between the trimmed V and J ends, which lost 7 bases and 0 bases, there was a span of 13 bases. Here the CDR3 reads CASKIGDHSGNTIYF. As DNA, the CDR3 is TGTGCCAGTAAAATAGGAGATCACTCTGGAAACACCATATATTTT. The variable domain in full, with the rest retrieved from reference TRBV19 and TRBJ1-3, is DGGITQSPKYLFRKEGQNVTLSCEQNLNHDAMYWYRQDPGQGLRLIYYSQIVNDFQKGDIAEGYSVSREKKESFPLTVTSAQKNPTAFYLCASKIGDHSGNTIYFGEGSWLTVV.

The CDR3 reads CSVGDTNTGELFF. Written as DNA, the CDR3 is TGCAGCGTAGGGGACACGAACACCGGGGAGCTGTTTTTT. The chain has TRBV29-1 and TRBJ2-2, with D maybe TRBD1 (6 bases). The V gene's germline CDR1 is SQVTM and CDR2 ANQGSEA. V lost 6 bases and J lost 0, with 8 bases in between. CDR3 length equals 13 residues.

J is TRBJ1-2 and V is TRBV10-3, with 12 bases matching TRBD1. The germline V gene encodes CDR1 ENHRY and CDR2 SYGVKD. CDR3 length: 14 amino acids. V shed 10 bases and J 7 bases; nucleotides not matched to a gene: 10. DNA for the CDR3: TGTGCCAGTAACCCGGGACAGGGGGCCTTTGGCTACACCTTC. Amino acids: CASNPGQGAFGYTF.

The rearrangement joins TRBV5-6 to TRBJ2-3, with D perhaps matching TRBD1 (6 bases). The CDR3 is made up of 15 amino acids. With 3 bases removed from V and 4 bases from J, the gap between germline ends came to 15 bases. From germline, CDR1 is SGHDT and CDR2 YYEEEE. The CDR3 region has the DNA TGTGCCAGCAGCTCCCTTTTTGGGGGCGCAGATACGCAGTATTTT. Translated, it gives CASSSLFGGADTQYF.

This chain uses TRBV6-5 with TRBJ1-5, with D perhaps matching TRBD1 (5 bases). V was clipped by 6 bases and J by 0 bases, with 9 bases between them. The CDR3 consists of 14 residues. Germline V gene sequence: CDR1 MNHEY, CDR2 SVGAGI. The CDR3 DNA reads as TGTGCCAGCAGGGGCGGGACTAGCAATCAGCCCCAGCATTTT. Translated, it gives CASRGGTSNQPQHF.

This sequence joins TRBV3-1 (or the pseudogene TRBV3-2) and TRBJ2-1; D unresolved. The CDR3 runs 13 residues. Germline V gene lookup returns CDR1 LGHDT and CDR2 YNNKEL (reference sequence). V lost 6 bases, J lost 0 bases, and 6 bases lay in between. CDR3 amino acids: CASRLSSYNEQFF. For the CDR3, the DNA is TGTGCCAGCAGGTTATCCTCCTACAATGAGCAGTTCTTC.

The CDR3 DNA is TGTGCCAGCACCCCGGGACGGGAGCTATATGGCTACACCTTC. This encodes CASTPGRELYGYTF. The chain employs TRBV6-5 and TRBJ1-2, with D tentatively TRBD1 (5 bases). Germline V gene data show CDR1 as MNHEY and CDR2 as SVGAGI. Trimming took 7 bases from V and 5 from J, leaving 17 bases between them. The CDR3 contains 14 residues.

The gene calls are TRBV6-5 and TRBJ2-3; D may be TRBD1 (5 bases). Germline V gene lookup returns CDR1 MNHEY and CDR2 SVGAGI. This CDR3 is built from 13 residues. Trimming pared 9 bases from V and 3 bases from J, leaving 13 bases between. Written as DNA, the CDR3 is TGTGCCAGTAGAAGGCCAGGGACAGATACGCAGTATTTT. This translates into CASRRPGTDTQYF.